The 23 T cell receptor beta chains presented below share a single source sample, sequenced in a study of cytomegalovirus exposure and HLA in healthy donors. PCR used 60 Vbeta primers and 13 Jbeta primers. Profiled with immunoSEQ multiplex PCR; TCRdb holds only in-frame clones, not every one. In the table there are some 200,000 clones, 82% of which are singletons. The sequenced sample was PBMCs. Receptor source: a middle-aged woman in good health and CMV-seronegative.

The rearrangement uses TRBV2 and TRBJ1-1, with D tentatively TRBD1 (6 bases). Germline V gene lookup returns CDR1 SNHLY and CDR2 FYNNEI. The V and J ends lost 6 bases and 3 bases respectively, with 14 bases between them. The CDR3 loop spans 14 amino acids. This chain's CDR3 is CASSVQGRDTEAFF. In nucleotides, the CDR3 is TGTGCCAGCAGCGTTCAGGGGAGAGACACTGAAGCTTTCTTT. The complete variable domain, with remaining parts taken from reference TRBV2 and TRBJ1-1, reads EPEVTQTPSHQVTQMGQEVILRCVPISNHLYFYWYRQILGQKVEFLVSFYNNEISEKSEIFDDQFSVERPDGSNFTLKIRSTKLEDSAMYFCASSVQGRDTEAFFGQGTRLTVV.

CDR3 in amino acids: CASKEGQGVFSGANVLTF. CDR3 coding DNA: TGTGCCAGCAAGGAGGGACAGGGAGTTTTCTCTGGGGCCAACGTCCTGACTTTC. The chain recombines TRBV5-8 with TRBJ2-6; the match to TRBD1 covers 9 bases. CDR1 is SGHTS and CDR2 is YDEGEE in the germline V gene. The J segment lost 0 bases and the V segment lost 6 bases, leaving 10 bases of the junction unmatched. There are 18 residues in the CDR3.

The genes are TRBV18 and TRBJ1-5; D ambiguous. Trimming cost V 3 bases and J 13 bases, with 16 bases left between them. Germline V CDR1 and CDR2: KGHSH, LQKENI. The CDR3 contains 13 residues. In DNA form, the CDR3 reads TGTGCCAGCTCACCTTCTTTATATCAGGAACAGCATTTT. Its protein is CASSPSLYQEQHF.

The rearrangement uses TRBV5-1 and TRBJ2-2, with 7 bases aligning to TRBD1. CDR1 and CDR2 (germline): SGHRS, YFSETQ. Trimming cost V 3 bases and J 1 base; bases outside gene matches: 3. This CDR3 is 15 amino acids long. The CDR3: CASSSGTVNTGELFF. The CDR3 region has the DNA TGCGCCAGCAGCTCCGGGACAGTGAACACCGGGGAGCTGTTTTTT.

CDR3 sequence (DNA): TGTGCCAGCAGCTTAGTTCCCGTAGGGGCTTTCGGCTATGGCTACACCTTC. Translating it yields CASSLVPVGAFGYGYTF. V is TRBV7-9 and J is TRBJ1-2; perhaps TRBD1 as D (5 bases). CDR1 and CDR2 from the germline V gene are SEHNR and FQNEAQ (reference sequence). V lost 1 base, J lost 4 bases, and 19 bases lay in between. CDR3 size: 17 residues.

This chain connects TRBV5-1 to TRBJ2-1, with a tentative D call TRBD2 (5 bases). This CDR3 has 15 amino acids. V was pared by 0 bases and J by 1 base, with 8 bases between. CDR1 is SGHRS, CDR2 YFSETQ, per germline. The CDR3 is CASSLEDFSYNEQFF. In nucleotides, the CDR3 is TGCGCCAGCAGCTTGGAGGACTTTTCCTACAATGAGCAGTTCTTC.

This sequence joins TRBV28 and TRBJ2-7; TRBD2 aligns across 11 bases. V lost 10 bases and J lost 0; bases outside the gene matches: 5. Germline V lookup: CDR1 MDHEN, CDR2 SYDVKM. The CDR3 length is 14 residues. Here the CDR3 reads CATTGTSGSYEQYF. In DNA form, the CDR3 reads TGTGCCACCACCGGGACTAGCGGCTCCTACGAGCAGTACTTC.

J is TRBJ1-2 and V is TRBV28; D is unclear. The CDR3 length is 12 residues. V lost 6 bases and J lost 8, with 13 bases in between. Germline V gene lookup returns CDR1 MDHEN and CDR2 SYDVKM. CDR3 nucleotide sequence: TGTGCCAGCAGCTCAATCAACAAGGGCTACACCTTC. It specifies CASSSINKGYTF.

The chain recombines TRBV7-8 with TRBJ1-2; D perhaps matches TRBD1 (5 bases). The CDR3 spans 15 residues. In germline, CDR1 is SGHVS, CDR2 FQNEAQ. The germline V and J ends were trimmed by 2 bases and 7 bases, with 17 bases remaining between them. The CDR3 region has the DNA TGTGCCAGCAGCTTACAGGGCAGGGCAAAGGGTGGCTACACCTTC. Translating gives CASSLQGRAKGGYTF.

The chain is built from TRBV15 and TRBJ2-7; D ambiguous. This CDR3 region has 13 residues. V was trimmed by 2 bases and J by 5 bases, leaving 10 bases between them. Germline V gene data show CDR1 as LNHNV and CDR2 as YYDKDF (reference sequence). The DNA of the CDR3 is TGTGCCACCAGCAGACAACTATTGGACGAGCAGTACTTC. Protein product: CATSRQLLDEQYF.

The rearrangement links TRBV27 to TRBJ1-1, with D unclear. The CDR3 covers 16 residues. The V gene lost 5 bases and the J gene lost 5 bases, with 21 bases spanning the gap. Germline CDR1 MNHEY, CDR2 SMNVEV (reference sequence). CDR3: CASSPSPPGRRTEAFF. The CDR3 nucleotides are TGTGCCAGCAGTCCCTCGCCCCCGGGGAGGAGGACTGAAGCTTTCTTT.

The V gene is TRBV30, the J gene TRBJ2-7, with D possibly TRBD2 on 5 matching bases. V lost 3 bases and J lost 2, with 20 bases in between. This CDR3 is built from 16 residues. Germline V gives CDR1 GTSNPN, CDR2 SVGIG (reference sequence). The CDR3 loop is CAWRPSGRPGTYEQYF. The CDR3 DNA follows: TGTGCCTGGAGACCCTCCGGACGACCGGGGACCTACGAGCAGTACTTC.

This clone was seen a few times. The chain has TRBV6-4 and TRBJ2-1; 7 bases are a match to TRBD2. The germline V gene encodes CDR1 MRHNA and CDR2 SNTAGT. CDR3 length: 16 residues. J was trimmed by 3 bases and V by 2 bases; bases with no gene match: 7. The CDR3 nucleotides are TGTGCCAGCAGTGACCAGAGCGGGAATGGCTACAATGAGCAGTTCTTC. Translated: CASSDQSGNGYNEQFF.

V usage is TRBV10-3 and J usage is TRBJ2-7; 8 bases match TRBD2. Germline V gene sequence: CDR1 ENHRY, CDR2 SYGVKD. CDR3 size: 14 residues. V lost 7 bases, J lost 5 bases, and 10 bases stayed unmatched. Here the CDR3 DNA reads TGTGCCATCAAAGGGACTAGTGGGGTCCACGAGCAGTACTTC. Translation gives CAIKGTSGVHEQYF.

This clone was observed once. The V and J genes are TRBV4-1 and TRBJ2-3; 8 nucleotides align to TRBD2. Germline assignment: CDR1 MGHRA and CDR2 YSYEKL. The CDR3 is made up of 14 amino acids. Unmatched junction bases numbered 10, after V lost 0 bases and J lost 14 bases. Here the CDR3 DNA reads TGCGCCAGCAGCCAAGAAAGCGGGAGCTTCCCCCCGTATTTT. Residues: CASSQESGSFPPYF.

For the CDR3, the DNA is TGTGCCAGCAGCCTGACAGTGAACAGGGGTGAAGCTTTCTTT. It translates to CASSLTVNRGEAFF. The gene calls are TRBV7-2 and TRBJ1-1, with 7 bases aligning to TRBD1. The CDR3 is made up of 14 amino acids. Germline-derived CDR1 and CDR2 are SGHTA and FQGNSA. Unmatched junction bases numbered 10, after V lost 5 bases and J lost 7 bases. Filled out from reference TRBV7-2 and TRBJ1-1, the complete variable domain reads GAGVSQSPSNKVTEKGKDVELRCDPISGHTALYWYRQSLGQGLEFLIYFQGNSAPDKSGLPSDRFSAERTGGSVSTLTIQRTQQEDSAVYLCASSLTVNRGEAFFGQGTRLTVV.

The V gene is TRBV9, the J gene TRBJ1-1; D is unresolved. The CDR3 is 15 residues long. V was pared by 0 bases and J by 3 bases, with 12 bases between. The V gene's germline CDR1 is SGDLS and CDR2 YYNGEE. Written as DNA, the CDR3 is TGTGCCAGCAGCGTAGAACCGGAGATCCACACTGAAGCTTTCTTT. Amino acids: CASSVEPEIHTEAFF. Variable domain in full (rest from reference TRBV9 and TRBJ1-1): DSGVTQTPKHLITATGQRVTLRCSPRSGDLSVYWYQQSLDQGLQFLIQYYNGEERAKGNILERFSAQQFPDLHSELNLSSLELGDSALYFCASSVEPEIHTEAFFGQGTRLTVV.

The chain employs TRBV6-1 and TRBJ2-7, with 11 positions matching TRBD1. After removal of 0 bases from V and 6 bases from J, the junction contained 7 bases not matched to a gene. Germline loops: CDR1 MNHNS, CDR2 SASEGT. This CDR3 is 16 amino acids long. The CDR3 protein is CASSEAFGQGASEQYF. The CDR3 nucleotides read TGTGCCAGCAGTGAAGCGTTCGGACAGGGGGCGTCCGAGCAGTACTTC.

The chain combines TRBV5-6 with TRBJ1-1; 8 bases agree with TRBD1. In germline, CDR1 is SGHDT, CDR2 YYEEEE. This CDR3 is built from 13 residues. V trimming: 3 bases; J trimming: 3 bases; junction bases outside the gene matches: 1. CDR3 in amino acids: CASSWTGHTEAFF. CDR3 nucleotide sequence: TGTGCCAGCAGCTGGACAGGGCACACTGAAGCTTTCTTT.

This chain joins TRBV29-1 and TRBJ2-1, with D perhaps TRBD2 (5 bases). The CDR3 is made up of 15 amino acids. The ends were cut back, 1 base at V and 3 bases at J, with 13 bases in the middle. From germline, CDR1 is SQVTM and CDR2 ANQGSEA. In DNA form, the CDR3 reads TGCAGCGTTGAAGTCCCTTGGAGGAGCTACAATGAGCAGTTCTTC. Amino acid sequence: CSVEVPWRSYNEQFF.

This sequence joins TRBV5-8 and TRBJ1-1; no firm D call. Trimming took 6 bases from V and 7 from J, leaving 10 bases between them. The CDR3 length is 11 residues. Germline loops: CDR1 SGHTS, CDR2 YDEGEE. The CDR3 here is CASTSILEAFF. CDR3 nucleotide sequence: TGTGCCAGCACCAGTATCCTTGAAGCTTTCTTT.

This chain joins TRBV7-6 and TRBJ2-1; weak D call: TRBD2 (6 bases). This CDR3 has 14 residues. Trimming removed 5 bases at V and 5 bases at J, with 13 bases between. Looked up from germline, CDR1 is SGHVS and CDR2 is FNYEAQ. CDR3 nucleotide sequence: TGTGCCAGCAGCCAGGGACTCCCTCACAATGAGCAGTTCTTC. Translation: CASSQGLPHNEQFF.

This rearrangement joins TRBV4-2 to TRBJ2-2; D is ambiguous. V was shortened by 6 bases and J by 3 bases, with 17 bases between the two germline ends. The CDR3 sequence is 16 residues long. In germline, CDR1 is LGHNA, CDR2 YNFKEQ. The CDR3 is CASRPVELGDTGELFF. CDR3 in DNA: TGTGCCAGCAGGCCCGTCGAGCTCGGTGACACCGGGGAGCTGTTTTTT.